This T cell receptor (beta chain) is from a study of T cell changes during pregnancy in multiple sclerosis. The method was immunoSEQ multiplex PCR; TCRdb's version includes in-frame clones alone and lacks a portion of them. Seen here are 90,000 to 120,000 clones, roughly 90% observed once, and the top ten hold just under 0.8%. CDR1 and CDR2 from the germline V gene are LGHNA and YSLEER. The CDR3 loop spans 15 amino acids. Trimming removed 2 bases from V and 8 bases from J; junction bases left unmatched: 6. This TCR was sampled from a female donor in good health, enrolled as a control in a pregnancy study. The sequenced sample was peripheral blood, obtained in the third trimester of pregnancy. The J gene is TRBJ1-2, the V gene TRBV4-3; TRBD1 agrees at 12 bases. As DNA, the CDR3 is TGCGCCAGCAGCCAATGGGACAGGGGGCGTGAGGGCTACACCTTC. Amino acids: CASSQWDRGREGYTF.